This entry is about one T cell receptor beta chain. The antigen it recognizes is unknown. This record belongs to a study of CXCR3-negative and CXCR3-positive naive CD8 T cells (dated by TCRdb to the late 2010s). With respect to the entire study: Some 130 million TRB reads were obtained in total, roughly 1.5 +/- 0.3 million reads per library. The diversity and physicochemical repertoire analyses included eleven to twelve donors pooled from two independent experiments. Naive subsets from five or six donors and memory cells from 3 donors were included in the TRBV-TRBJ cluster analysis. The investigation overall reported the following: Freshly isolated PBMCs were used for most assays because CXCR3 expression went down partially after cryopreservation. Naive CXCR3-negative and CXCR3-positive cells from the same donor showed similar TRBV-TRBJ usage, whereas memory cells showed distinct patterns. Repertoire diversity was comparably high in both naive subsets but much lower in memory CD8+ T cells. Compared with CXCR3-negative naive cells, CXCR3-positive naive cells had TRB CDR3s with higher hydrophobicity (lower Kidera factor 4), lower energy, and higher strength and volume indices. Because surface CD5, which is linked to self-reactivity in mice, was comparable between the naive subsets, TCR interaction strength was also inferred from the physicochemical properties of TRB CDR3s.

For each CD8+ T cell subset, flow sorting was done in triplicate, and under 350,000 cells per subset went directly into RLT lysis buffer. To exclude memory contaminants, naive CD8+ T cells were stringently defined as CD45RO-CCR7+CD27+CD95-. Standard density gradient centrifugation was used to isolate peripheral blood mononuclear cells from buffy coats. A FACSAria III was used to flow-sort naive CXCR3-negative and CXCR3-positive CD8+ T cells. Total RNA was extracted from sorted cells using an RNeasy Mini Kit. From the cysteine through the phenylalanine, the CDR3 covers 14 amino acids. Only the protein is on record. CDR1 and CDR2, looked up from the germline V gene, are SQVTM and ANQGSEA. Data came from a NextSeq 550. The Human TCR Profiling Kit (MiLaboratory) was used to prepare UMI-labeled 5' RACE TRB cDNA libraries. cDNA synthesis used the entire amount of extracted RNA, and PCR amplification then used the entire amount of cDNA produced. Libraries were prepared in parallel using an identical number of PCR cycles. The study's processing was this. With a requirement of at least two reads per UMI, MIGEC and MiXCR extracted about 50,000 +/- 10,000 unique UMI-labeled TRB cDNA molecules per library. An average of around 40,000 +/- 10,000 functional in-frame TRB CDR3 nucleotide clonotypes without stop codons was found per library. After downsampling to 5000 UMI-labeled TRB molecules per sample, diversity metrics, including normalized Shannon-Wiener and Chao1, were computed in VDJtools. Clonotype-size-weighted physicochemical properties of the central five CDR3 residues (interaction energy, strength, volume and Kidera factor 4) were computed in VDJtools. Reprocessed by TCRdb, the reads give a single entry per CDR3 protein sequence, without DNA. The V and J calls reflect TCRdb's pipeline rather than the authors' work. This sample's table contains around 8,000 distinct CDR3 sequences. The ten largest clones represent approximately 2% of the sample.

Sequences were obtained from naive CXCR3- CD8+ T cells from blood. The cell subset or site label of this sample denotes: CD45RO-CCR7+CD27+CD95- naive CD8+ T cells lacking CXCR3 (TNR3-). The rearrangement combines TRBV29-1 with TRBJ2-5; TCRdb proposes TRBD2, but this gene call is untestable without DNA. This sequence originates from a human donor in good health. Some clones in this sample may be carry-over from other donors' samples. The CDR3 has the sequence CSAGTSGGSETQYF.